The clone carrying this T cell receptor beta chain has just a few counts. Time point described: technical triplicate 2. Unsorted libraries were prepared from 2 million PBMCs held at -80 C. These data come from a study of neurological immune-mediated disorders. TCRdb reprocessed the 5' RACE reads via MiXCR and lists one record per CDR3 protein. Here the sample spans roughly 57,000 distinct CDR3 sequences, more than 20% being singletons. The CDR3 contains 13 residues. The ends lost 6 bases at V and 4 bases at J; junction bases unmatched: 4. The germline gives CDR1 MNHNY, CDR2 SVGAGI (reference sequence).

Sequenced: PBMCs. The chain couples TRBV6-6 to TRBJ2-7; 9 nucleotides align to TRBD1. The origin of this receptor is a man aged 55 to 69 with HTLV-1-associated myelopathy (HAM/TSP). The CDR3 loop is CASRTGQGYEQYF. The DNA for the CDR3 is TGTGCCAGCAGGACGGGACAGGGATACGAGCAGTACTTC.